The source of this T cell receptor (beta chain) is a study of CXCR3-negative and CXCR3-positive naive CD8 T cells. TRB cDNA was prepared as libraries by UMI-labeled 5' RACE. TCRdb derives one entry per CDR3 protein from the 5' RACE reads, leaving out DNA. The sample totals 100,000 to 150,000 distinct CDR3 sequences. The study, taken as a whole, reports: TRB CDR3s were more hydrophobic in CXCR3-positive than in CXCR3-negative naive cells.

For this clonotype: Antigen unknown.

Sequencing input: naive CXCR3+ CD8+ T cells from blood. Subset in this sample: CD45RO-CCR7+CD27+CD95- naive CD8+ T cells expressing CXCR3 (TNR3+). The sequence was collected from a human donor in good health. Some clones in this sample may be carry-over from other donors' samples.

Here the CDR3 reads CSVELNPGQPNYGYTF. The chain links TRBV29-1 to TRBJ1-2; TCRdb reports TRBD1, a call that lacks DNA to check it against. The CDR3 is 16 residues long. The V gene's germline CDR1 is SQVTM and CDR2 ANQGSEA.